Listed below are T cell receptor beta chains from one sample, sequenced in a study of T cell responses to AZD1222 COVID-19 vaccine. Sequenced by immunoSEQ multiplex PCR; TCRdb stores in-frame clones only, minus some. The profile covers some 130,000 clones, with 93% appearing a single time and 3.1% taken by the ten largest. This sample comprised peripheral blood, obtained on day 0 of AZD1222 vaccination. Source of these receptors: an adult in good health. The CDR3 runs from the conserved cysteine through the conserved F or W. Fields, in order: V gene, clone size, J gene, D gene, CDR3 length, CDR3 protein, CDR3 DNA. A D gene is named only where the DNA matches it firmly. Where a row states a size, it is once, few, many or the class of an expanded clone; other rows omit it.

TRBV5-5	.	TRBJ1-5	.	16	CASSLAQGLGNQPQHF	TGTGCCAGCAGCTTGGCCCAGGGTTTGGGCAATCAGCCCCAGCATTTT
TRBV30	.	TRBJ1-2	.	13	CAWSRPGAYGYTF	TGTGCCTGGAGTAGGCCAGGGGCCTATGGCTACACCTTC
TRBV7-9	.	TRBJ2-4	TRBD1	14	CASSLTGQKNIQYF	TGTGCCAGCAGCTTAACGGGACAGAAAAACATTCAGTACTTC
TRBV19	.	TRBJ1-3	.	14	CASARGGSGNTIYF	TGTGCCAGTGCACGGGGGGGATCTGGAAACACCATATATTTT
TRBV11-2	.	TRBJ2-5	.	15	CASSFSGTGVETQYF	TGTGCCAGCAGCTTTAGCGGTACAGGCGTGGAGACCCAGTACTTC
TRBV7-9	.	TRBJ1-4	.	15	CASSLTTAGVEKLFF	TGTGCCAGCAGCTTAACCACAGCGGGCGTTGAAAAACTGTTTTTT
TRBV29-1	.	TRBJ1-2	.	12	CSVGEGRYGYTF	TGCAGCGTTGGTGAGGGGCGCTATGGCTACACCTTC
TRBV10-3	.	TRBJ1-1	TRBD1	12	CAISDRVVEAFF	TGTGCCATCAGCGACAGGGTGGTTGAAGCTTTCTTT
TRBV12-3/TRBV12-4	.	TRBJ1-2	TRBD1	13	CASSLTGAAGYTF	TGTGCCAGCAGTTTGACAGGGGCCGCTGGCTACACCTTC
TRBV6-1	.	TRBJ1-5	.	17	CASSDPSRVGSNQPQHF	TGTGCCAGCAGTGATCCCTCGCGCGTGGGTAGCAATCAGCCCCAGCATTTT
TRBV27	.	TRBJ2-2	.	14	CASSLGRNTGELFF	TGTGCCAGCAGTTTAGGTCGGAACACCGGGGAGCTGTTTTTT
TRBV4-2	.	TRBJ2-7	.	14	CASSQDLASGGMNF	TGTGCCAGCAGCCAAGATTTGGCCAGCGGAGGTATGAACTTC
TRBV27	.	TRBJ1-2	TRBD1	16	CASSLKVAGGRYGYTF	TGTGCCAGCAGTTTAAAGGTCGCAGGGGGTCGGTATGGCTACACCTTC
TRBV7-3	.	TRBJ2-1	.	17	CASSLPPGAGAHNEQFF	TGTGCCAGCAGCCTCCCCCCGGGGGCGGGAGCCCACAATGAGCAGTTCTTC
TRBV28	.	TRBJ1-5	.	13	CASKSGANQPQHF	TGTGCCAGCAAATCAGGGGCCAATCAGCCCCAGCATTTT
TRBV19	.	TRBJ2-1	.	14	CASISAGSYNEQFF	TGTGCCAGTATTTCCGCGGGAAGCTACAATGAGCAGTTCTTC
TRBV7-9	once	TRBJ2-1	.	17	CAVGGLAPYHSYNEQFF	TGTGCCGTCGGGGGGCTAGCGCCATATCACTCCTACAATGAGCAGTTCTTC
TRBV2	.	TRBJ1-1	TRBD1	15	CASRKDRGTATEAFF	TGTGCCAGCAGGAAGGACAGGGGGACGGCCACTGAAGCTTTCTTT
TRBV27	.	TRBJ2-1	TRBD2	18	CASRARGLAGAFMNEQFF	TGTGCCAGCAGGGCCCGGGGACTAGCGGGAGCATTTATGAATGAGCAGTTCTTC
TRBV19	.	TRBJ1-6	.	13	CASSPAENPGVHF	TGTGCCAGTAGTCCGGCAGAGAACCCCGGCGTCCACTTT
TRBV5-8	.	TRBJ2-1	TRBD2	18	CASSSSRLAGGLYNEQFF	TGTGCCAGCAGCTCCTCACGACTAGCGGGAGGGTTATACAATGAGCAGTTCTTC
TRBV27	.	TRBJ2-7	TRBD2	15	CASSLSASGIREQYF	TGTGCCAGCAGTTTATCCGCTAGCGGGATTCGCGAGCAGTACTTC
TRBV28	once	TRBJ1-6	TRBD1	14	CASSLSGGHSPLHF	TGTGCCAGCAGTTTATCAGGGGGCCACTCACCCCTCCACTTT
TRBV27	.	TRBJ2-7	.	15	CASSFGGALSYEQYF	TGTGCCAGCAGTTTCGGAGGGGCTCTCTCCTACGAGCAGTACTTC
TRBV29-1	.	TRBJ2-1	TRBD2	12	CSVAASGNEQFF	TGCAGCGTTGCGGCTAGCGGCAATGAGCAGTTCTTC
TRBV6-1	.	TRBJ2-1	TRBD2	16	CASSESPAGGQNEQFF	TGTGCCAGCAGTGAATCCCCAGCGGGAGGGCAAAATGAGCAGTTCTTC
TRBV7-2	.	TRBJ2-3	.	13	CASSLRMGDTQYF	TGTGCCAGCAGTCTAAGGATGGGGGATACGCAGTATTTT
TRBV3-1/TRBV3-2	.	TRBJ2-3	.	15	CASSQANRFTDTQYF	TGTGCCAGCAGCCAAGCGAATAGATTCACAGATACGCAGTATTTT
TRBV7-2	.	TRBJ1-4	TRBD1	16	CASSSGTGLPNEKLFF	TGTGCCAGCAGCTCCGGGACAGGGTTGCCTAATGAAAAACTGTTTTTT
TRBV7-9	.	TRBJ2-6	.	16	CASSGRLVSGANVLTF	TGTGCCAGCAGCGGCCGCCTAGTGTCCGGGGCCAACGTCCTGACTTTC
TRBV27	.	TRBJ1-2	.	13	CASSSGTHYGYTF	TGTGCCAGCAGCTCCGGGACTCACTATGGCTACACCTTC
TRBV7-2	.	TRBJ1-2	TRBD1	14	CASSLAGQGNGYTF	TGTGCCAGCAGCTTAGCAGGACAGGGAAATGGCTACACCTTC
TRBV6-6	.	TRBJ1-2	.	13	CASSYISNYGYTF	TGTGCCAGCAGTTACATTTCTAACTATGGCTACACCTTC
TRBV6-5	.	TRBJ1-4	.	13	CASRGATNEKLFF	TGTGCCAGCCGCGGGGCAACTAATGAAAAACTGTTTTTT
TRBV29-1	.	TRBJ2-7	.	11	CSVVRGHEQYF	TGCAGCGTTGTTCGGGGGCACGAGCAGTACTTC
TRBV6-5	few	TRBJ2-2	.	14	CASSRQGESGELFF	TGTGCCAGCAGCCGCCAGGGAGAGTCCGGGGAGCTGTTTTTT
TRBV7-3	.	TRBJ2-1	.	14	CASSPSGGYNEQFF	TGTGCCAGCAGCCCATCTGGGGGGTACAATGAGCAGTTCTTC
TRBV7-8	.	TRBJ2-7	.	13	CASSSTVSYEQYF	TGTGCCAGCAGCTCGACGGTCTCCTACGAGCAGTACTTC
TRBV18	.	TRBJ2-7	TRBD1	16	CASSPRDRGLGYEQYF	TGTGCCAGCTCACCACGGGACAGGGGGCTAGGGTACGAGCAGTACTTC
TRBV6-5	.	TRBJ1-1	.	15	CASSYSRGAVTEAFF	TGTGCCAGCAGTTACTCACGGGGGGCGGTCACTGAAGCTTTCTTT
TRBV5-6	once	TRBJ2-5	.	14	CASSLGWGDETQYF	TGTGCCAGCAGCTTAGGATGGGGGGACGAGACCCAGTACTTC